This passage covers 8 T cell receptor beta chains from one sample sequenced in a study of T cells in Graves' hyperthyroidism and ophthalmopathy. The TCR beta CDR3 regions underwent amplification using RNA transcripts as the source. TCR CDR3 underwent first-round RT-PCR with the HTBI primer set. One entry per CDR3 protein, called by TCRdb with MiXCR from the multiplex PCR reads. The sample contains 300,000 to 400,000 distinct CDR3 sequences, roughly 15% of which appear only once. Source material: blood. The receptors derive from a woman in her thirties with Graves' ophthalmopathy.

This clonotype was counted ten times or more. V usage is TRBV6-1 and J usage is TRBJ2-2; D is possibly TRBD2 (5 bases). From germline, CDR1 is MNHNS and CDR2 SASEGT. V gave up 8 bases and J gave up 3 bases, with 7 bases separating them. This CDR3 contains 12 residues. CDR3 residues: CASGRYTGELFF. The CDR3 coding sequence is TGTGCCAGCGGGAGATACACCGGGGAGCTGTTTTTT.

This clonotype was detected ten times or more. The J gene is TRBJ2-3, the V gene TRBV3-1; the D gene could be TRBD1 or TRBD2 (5 bases each). The V gene's germline CDR1 is LGHDT and CDR2 YNNKEL (reference sequence). V lost 4 bases, J lost 6 bases, and 14 bases lay in between. The CDR3 runs to 14 residues. The CDR3 sequence is CASSPGRLVDTQYF. DNA of the CDR3: TGTGCCAGCAGCCCGGGACGGTTGGTCGATACGCAGTATTTT.

This clonotype was observed a few times. The genes are TRBV9 and TRBJ2-3; 7 bases align to TRBD1. V lost 3 bases, J lost 0 bases, and 7 bases stayed unmatched. Germline loops: CDR1 SGDLS, CDR2 YYNGEE. CDR3 size: 16 residues. In nucleotides, the CDR3 is TGTGCCAGCAGCGGAGAACAGGGGTTCAGCACAGATACGCAGTATTTT. Its protein is CASSGEQGFSTDTQYF. The entire variable domain, with the rest obtained from reference TRBV9 and TRBJ2-3, is as follows: DSGVTQTPKHLITATGQRVTLRCSPRSGDLSVYWYQQSLDQGLQFLIQYYNGEERAKGNILERFSAQQFPDLHSELNLSSLELGDSALYFCASSGEQGFSTDTQYFGPGTRLTVL.

This clonotype has more than one count but fewer than ten. The chain employs TRBV20-1 and TRBJ2-2; TRBD1 or TRBD2 may be the D gene (6 bases each). Trimming removed 6 bases from V and 3 bases from J, with 20 bases in between. The CDR3 sequence is 16 residues long. Looked up from germline, CDR1 is DFQATT and CDR2 is SNEGSKA (reference sequence). The CDR3: CSAPRRGPVDTGELFF. CDR3 sequence (DNA): TGCAGTGCCCCCCGACGGGGGCCCGTAGACACCGGGGAGCTGTTTTTT.

The genes are TRBV9 and TRBJ1-2; 9 bases map to TRBD1. Germline CDR1 and CDR2: SGDLS and YYNGEE. The junction had 11 bases not matched to a gene; V was cut back by 3 bases and J by 5 bases. The CDR3 extends over 16 amino acids. CDR3 residues: CASSGAGTGHGYGYTF. The CDR3 DNA reads TGTGCCAGCAGCGGAGCCGGGACAGGGCATGGGTATGGCTACACCTTC. Full variable domain (outside the CDR3, taken from reference TRBV9 and TRBJ1-2): DSGVTQTPKHLITATGQRVTLRCSPRSGDLSVYWYQQSLDQGLQFLIQYYNGEERAKGNILERFSAQQFPDLHSELNLSSLELGDSALYFCASSGAGTGHGYGYTFGSGTRLTVV.

The V gene is TRBV7-2, the J gene TRBJ2-3; D remains unclear. The germline gives CDR1 SGHTA, CDR2 FQGNSA. This CDR3 comprises 13 residues. Trimming took off 0 bases at V and 4 bases at J, with 5 bases between the two ends. CDR3 amino acids: CASSLAAADTQYF. The CDR3 DNA reads TGTGCCAGCAGCTTAGCGGCGGCAGATACGCAGTATTTT.

This clonotype has ten or more counts. The chain couples TRBV6-1 to TRBJ2-2; D gene uncertain. Looked up from germline, CDR1 is MNHNS and CDR2 is SASEGT. The germline V and J ends were trimmed by 7 bases and 6 bases, with 18 bases remaining between them. The CDR3 consists of 15 residues. Here the CDR3 DNA reads TGTGCCAGCAATCTGGGAACCGCAGTCGCCGGGGAGCTGTTTTTT. Translation gives CASNLGTAVAGELFF.

Many counts were recorded for this clonotype. The chain recombines TRBV6-1 with TRBJ2-3, with D possibly being TRBD2 (5 bases). V was clipped by 6 bases and J by 6 bases, with 16 bases between them. The length of the CDR3 is 14 residues. From germline, CDR1 is MNHNS and CDR2 SASEGT. CDR3 protein: CASRSGRFVDTQYF. As DNA, the CDR3 is TGTGCCAGCAGAAGCGGTCGGTTCGTTGATACGCAGTATTTT.